These 9 T cell receptor beta chains were all obtained from the same sample, sequenced in a study of CD8 T cells in Susac syndrome. The authors reverse transcribed roughly 0.5 to 1 ug RNA with random hexamers. TCRdb analysed the immunoSEQ multiplex PCR reads with MiXCR anew, one entry per CDR3 protein. The sample contains 70,000 or so distinct CDR3 sequences, just under 95% of which appear only once. Sequenced: CD8+ T cells from PBMCs. The receptors were sampled from a human donor with multiple sclerosis.

The rearrangement joins TRBV29-1 to TRBJ2-2, with D perhaps assigned TRBD1 or TRBD2 (5 bases each). Between the trimmed V and J ends, which lost 7 bases and 3 bases, there was a span of 12 bases. CDR3 size: 13 residues. Per germline, CDR1 SQVTM and CDR2 ANQGSEA. CDR3 residues: CSAFRGHTGELFF. CDR3 sequence (DNA): TGCAGCGCATTCCGGGGCCACACCGGGGAGCTGTTTTTT.

J is TRBJ2-2 and V is TRBV7-8; a possible D gene is TRBD2 (5 bases). The CDR3 spans 16 residues. V was pared by 2 bases and J by 0 bases, with 10 bases between. Germline CDR1 and CDR2: SGHVS and FQNEAQ. The CDR3 DNA is TGTGCCAGCAGCTTAATTAGCGAGGCGAACACCGGGGAGCTGTTTTTT. As protein: CASSLISEANTGELFF.

The chain recombines TRBV11-2 with TRBJ1-1, with D tentatively TRBD1 (5 bases). V was cut by 5 bases and J by 0 bases, with 16 bases left in between. CDR1 and CDR2 from the germline V gene are SGHAT and FQNNGV. The CDR3 covers 16 residues. This chain's CDR3 is CASSPEWSGLNTEAFF. In DNA form, the CDR3 reads TGTGCCAGCAGCCCGGAGTGGTCAGGGCTGAACACTGAAGCTTTCTTT.

The chain uses TRBV15 and TRBJ2-7; D is tentatively TRBD1 or TRBD2 (5 bases each). Germline V gene sequence: CDR1 LNHNV, CDR2 YYDKDF (reference sequence). The CDR3 runs to 14 residues. V was pared by 0 bases and J by 7 bases, with 13 bases between. Here the CDR3 DNA reads TGTGCCACCAGCAGAGACGGGTCCGAGGGGGAGCAGTACTTC. The encoded protein is CATSRDGSEGEQYF.

The V and J genes are TRBV20-1 and TRBJ1-2; possibly TRBD1 for D (5 bases). The V end lost 6 bases, the J end lost 8 bases, and 13 bases lay between the germline ends. CDR3 size: 11 residues. Germline loops: CDR1 DFQATT, CDR2 SNEGSKA (reference sequence). CDR3 in DNA: TGCAGTGCCACGACCCAGGGCGGCTACACCTTC. Protein sequence: CSATTQGGYTF.

This clonotype was observed a single time. V and J are TRBV7-9 and TRBJ1-1; tentatively, D is TRBD1 (5 bases). CDR3 length equals 15 residues. V gave up 7 bases and J gave up 0 bases, with 15 bases separating them. The germline CDR1 and CDR2 sequences are SEHNR and FQNEAQ (reference sequence). The DNA for the CDR3 is TGTGCCAGCAAGGACACCGAATTCATGAACACTGAAGCTTTCTTT. This translates into CASKDTEFMNTEAFF.

V and J are TRBV3-1 and TRBJ2-7; the D gene is possibly TRBD2 (5 bases). V gave up 4 bases and J gave up 1 base, with 8 bases separating them. CDR1 is LGHDT and CDR2 is YNNKEL in the germline V gene (reference sequence). CDR3 length: 13 amino acids. CDR3 sequence reads: CASSPSGSYEQYF. CDR3 sequence (DNA): TGTGCCAGCAGCCCGTCGGGGTCCTACGAGCAGTACTTC.

CDR3 protein: CATRGGAGTGPDTQYF. In DNA, the CDR3 is TGTGCCACCAGAGGAGGGGCAGGGACAGGACCAGATACGCAGTATTTT. The V call is TRBV24-1, the J call TRBJ2-3; 8 bases map to TRBD1. Germline CDR1 reads KGHDR; CDR2 reads SFDVKD. The CDR3 extends over 16 amino acids. Trimming at V came to 7 bases and at J to 4 bases, leaving 12 bases not matched to a gene.

The CDR3 DNA reads TGTGCCAGCAGCCCGCGGGGTGGTGAAGCTTTCTTT. Protein product: CASSPRGGEAFF. The chain links TRBV5-4 to TRBJ1-1; D is ambiguous. V lost 4 bases, J lost 7 bases, and 11 bases lay in between. The CDR3 is made up of 12 amino acids. Germline assignment: CDR1 SGHNT and CDR2 YYREEE (reference sequence).